This entry describes one T cell receptor (beta chain). This sample is part of a study of T cell responses to AZD1222 COVID-19 vaccine. Clones were read by immunoSEQ multiplex PCR, and TCRdb kept only the in-frame ones, dropping some. In the table there are about 140,000 clones, approximately 93% of which are singletons. The ends lost 4 bases at V and 3 bases at J; junction bases unmatched: 9. CDR3 size: 17 residues. Germline values: CDR1 MNHEY, CDR2 SVGEGT. The sequence was obtained from an adult who had recovered from COVID-19. Sequencing used peripheral blood, obtained after recovery from COVID-19. The chain links TRBV6-2 or TRBV6-3 to TRBJ2-7; 13 positions match TRBD2. This CDR3 reads CASSSLGLAGTFYEQYF. Written as DNA, the CDR3 is TGTGCCAGCAGTTCACTGGGACTAGCGGGGACCTTCTACGAGCAGTACTTC.